This T cell receptor (beta chain) appears in the sequencing data of a study of beta chain features in type 1 diabetes. Cells sorted by CD45RO/CCR7/CD25/CD127/CD95/CD27 comprised CD4+ naive, central memory, regulatory and stem cell-like memory cells. General study points: Any PCR bias toward short templates would affect both groups alike.

Turning to this clone: Its antigen remains unidentified.

Trimming pared 1 base from V and 6 bases from J, leaving 16 bases between. Germline V gene data show CDR1 as SGHDN and CDR2 as FVKESK. This CDR3 comprises 15 residues. Reverse transcribing all isolated RNA meant expressed TCRB transcripts were sequenced. Each sample of naive, central memory or regulatory T cells had, on average, about 3.57 million reads. Here immunoSEQ multiplex PCR was the method, and the copy in TCRdb shows in-frame clones only, minus some. The sample lists about 130,000 clones; approximately 9.2% were seen once. Sequences were obtained from central memory CD4+ T cells from blood. The chain recombines TRBV14 with TRBJ2-7; D possibly corresponds to TRBD1 (6 bases). This clonotype was sampled from a man younger than 30 in good health. The CDR3 DNA reads TGTGCCAGCAGCCAAGCAGGGGCCGGCGTGGCCGAGCAGTACTTC. Its translation is CASSQAGAGVAEQYF.